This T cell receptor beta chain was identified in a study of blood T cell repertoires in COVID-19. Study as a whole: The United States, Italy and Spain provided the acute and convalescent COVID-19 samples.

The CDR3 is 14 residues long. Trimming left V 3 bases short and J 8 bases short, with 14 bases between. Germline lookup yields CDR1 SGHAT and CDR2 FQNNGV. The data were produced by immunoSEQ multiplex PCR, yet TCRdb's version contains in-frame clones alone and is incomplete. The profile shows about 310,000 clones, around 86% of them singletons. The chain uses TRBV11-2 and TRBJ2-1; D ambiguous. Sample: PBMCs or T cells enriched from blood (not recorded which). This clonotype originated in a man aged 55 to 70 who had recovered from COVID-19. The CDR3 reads CASSFTARRDEQFF. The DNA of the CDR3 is TGTGCCAGCAGCTTCACGGCCCGTCGGGATGAGCAGTTCTTC. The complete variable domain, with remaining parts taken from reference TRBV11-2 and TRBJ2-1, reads EAGVAQSPRYKIIEKRQSVAFWCNPISGHATLYWYQQILGQGPKLLIQFQNNGVVDDSQLPKDRFSAERLKGVDSTLKIQPAKLEDSAVYLCASSFTARRDEQFFGPGTRLTVL.